This entry concerns a single TCR beta chain. In this sample, this clone turned up once. No antigen is known for it. No base quality information exists; no much larger clone differs at one position. Library construction relied on the immunoSEQ multiplex PCR assay. TCRdb retrieved this table from immuneACCESS and kept in-frame rearrangements only. Not all clones are present; in checked studies, unresolved V genes account for under half, and no reason is known for the remainder. The sample profile shows some 700,000 clones; 80% to 90% of them were found once. Clones ranked in the top ten supply about 0.0098% of the sample. The sample originates from a study of shared T cell receptors in the human thymus (dated by TCRdb to the early 2020s). In terms of the full investigation: The study examined how the human thymus generates shared, self-reactive T-cell receptor alpha chains.

Trimming removed 2 bases from V and 0 bases from J, leaving 8 bases between the germline ends. Taken from the germline V gene, the CDR1 and CDR2 loops are MNHNS and SASEGT. The CDR3, from cysteine to phenylalanine, totals 16 residues. The DNA shown is the 48-base CDR3, in frame from base 1. These data were also reused for a study on human thymus T cells. That second publication adds: Immunologically healthy infants undergoing open corrective cardiac surgery for congenital heart defects in Finland were used as donors. Thymus tissue was collected as surgical resects that were removed during corrective cardiac surgery. Biased V and J gene segment usage appeared to be present in both thymic and peripheral blood repertoires. According to the related research, thymic TCR repertoires were highly overlapping among unrelated individuals. The study used fewer than ten infant thymus samples plus four related peripheral blood samples to characterize TCR alpha and beta repertoires. Donor ages ranging from about 6 to 244 days were recorded, and more than five male and two female infants were included in the cohort. After being mechanically released from the tissue, thymocytes were kept at -70 degrees C in pellets of about 8.5-30 million cells. Genomic DNA was extracted from frozen cell pellets with a QIAsymphony instrument. The immunoSEQ multiplex PCR assay was used to amplify the TCRB and TCRAD loci from a standardized quantity of quality-controlled genomic DNA. The amplicons covered the V(D)J region and were long enough to include the CDR3 and to identify the V and J genes. Through the commercial immunoSEQ service, the amplicons were sequenced on an Illumina platform. Primer bias and sequencing errors were corrected as previously described, and TCRAD and TCRB were defined on the basis of the IMGT database. The repertoires were analysed using immunoSEQ Analyzer 3.0 and VDJTools for basic statistics, V/J segment usage, diversity estimates, rarefaction and pairwise overlap. To estimate diversity, the Chao1, ChaoE, Efron-Thisted, Shannon and inverse Simpson indices were applied, and diversity was also estimated on datasets down-sampled to the smallest sample. Repertoire overlap used strict matching of CDR3 nucleotide sequence, V gene and J gene, with Jaccard-based multidimensional scaling clustering. On average, approximately 860,000 unique TCRB clonotypes were obtained from thymus samples, compared with about 84,000 from blood samples.

The sequence derives from a girl under three years old with a congenital heart defect. Donor details come from another sample of the same person, matched by shared clones. The chain employs TRBV6-1 and TRBJ2-6; TRBD2 is perhaps the D gene, given 5 matching bases. The specimen sequenced was thymocytes. In nucleotide form, the sequence is TGTGCCAGCAGTGAATTCGAGGGCTCTGGGGCCAACGTCCTGACTTTC. Protein translation: CASSEFEGSGANVLTF.